This is a list of T cell receptor beta chains from one sample in a study of shared clonotypes between healthy human individuals. Data came from immunoSEQ multiplex PCR; TCRdb stores just in-frame clones and leaves some out. The top ten hold about 0.13% of the sample, which has millions of clones, roughly 92% seen once. Sequenced: naive CD4+ T cells sorted from blood. These receptors were obtained from a man aged 18 to 35 in good health. CDR3s include the opening cysteine and the closing phenylalanine or tryptophan. The order of the fields is D gene, V gene, J gene, clone size, CDR3 DNA, CDR3 protein. The D gene is left open where the match is weak. Size is omitted from some rows. Given values are once, few, many or a class for expanded clones.

>TRBD1|TRBV10-3|TRBJ2-6|.
TGTGCCATCAGTCAGGGGGCCTCTGGGGCCAACGTCCTGACTTTC
CAISQGASGANVLTF
>.|TRBV2|TRBJ2-5|.
TGTGCCAGCAGTGAGTTTTTAAAGACCCAGTACTTC
CASSEFLKTQYF
>.|TRBV2|TRBJ2-7|.
TGTGCCAGCAGTGATCAAGGGGGTACCTACGAGCAGTACTTC
CASSDQGGTYEQYF
>.|TRBV29-1|TRBJ1-4|.
TGCAGCGTAACGACAGCAACTAATGAAAAACTGTTTTTT
CSVTTATNEKLFF
>.|TRBV6-1|TRBJ1-3|.
TGTGCCAGCAGTCCCGCCCTAGGAAACACCATATATTTT
CASSPALGNTIYF
>.|TRBV27|TRBJ1-2|.
TGTGCCAGCAGTCCCCTCACTGTGGGCGAATATGGCTACACCTTC
CASSPLTVGEYGYTF
>.|TRBV6-6|TRBJ1-1|.
TGTGCCAGCACCGGGACGATAGAAGCTTTCTTT
CASTGTIEAFF
>TRBD2|TRBV30|TRBJ2-7|.
TGTGCCTGGAGTGCCCTCCCGCGGGAGAGGAGCGAGCAGTACTTC
CAWSALPRERSEQYF
>.|TRBV27|TRBJ1-2|.
TGTGCCAGCAGTCTCACGGGACTCCCGGGGAGGGGCTACACCTTC
CASSLTGLPGRGYTF
>.|TRBV10-3|TRBJ2-7|.
TGTGCCATCACGCGCTCAGAAGGATCCTACGAGCAGTACTTC
CAITRSEGSYEQYF
>TRBD1|TRBV5-4|TRBJ2-7|.
TGTGCCAGCAGCCAAGAAGCTCAGGGGGCTGGAGAGCAGTACTTC
CASSQEAQGAGEQYF
>TRBD2|TRBV7-2|TRBJ2-7|once
TGTGCCAGCAGTCGGACCGGCGGTAGCGGGGGGTACGAGCAGTACTTC
CASSRTGGSGGYEQYF
>.|TRBV21-1|TRBJ2-4|once
TGTGCCAGCAGCAAAGCGCTGGGGGTCGGGACTGAGAAAAACATTCAGTACTTC
CASSKALGVGTEKNIQYF